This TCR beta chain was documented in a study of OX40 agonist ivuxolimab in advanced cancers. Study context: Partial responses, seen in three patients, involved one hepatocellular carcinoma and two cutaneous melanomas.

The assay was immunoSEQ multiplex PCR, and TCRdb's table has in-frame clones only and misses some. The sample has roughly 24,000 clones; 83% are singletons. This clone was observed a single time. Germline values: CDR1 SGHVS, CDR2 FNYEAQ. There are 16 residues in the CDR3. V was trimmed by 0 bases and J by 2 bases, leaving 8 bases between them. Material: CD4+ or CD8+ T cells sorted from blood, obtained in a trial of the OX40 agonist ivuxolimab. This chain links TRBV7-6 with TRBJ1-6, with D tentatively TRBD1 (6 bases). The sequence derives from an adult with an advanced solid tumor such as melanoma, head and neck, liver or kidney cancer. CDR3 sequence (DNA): TGTGCCAGCAGCTTAGCAGGGGGAGCCTATAATTCACCCCTCCACTTT. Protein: CASSLAGGAYNSPLHF.